What follows describes a single T cell receptor beta chain. The target of this receptor is not known. One base away there is no much larger clone; base qualities are not given. The data stem from a study of CD8 T cells in Susac syndrome (dated by TCRdb to between 2017 and 2020). Study-wide context: Repertoire sequencing was used to test whether CD8+ T cell activation and differentiation in Susac syndrome was antigen driven. Overall study outcomes, separate from this receptor: The number of individuals in the TCR sequencing and HLA analysis was recognized as being relatively small.

RNA was extracted using the RNeasy kit, and about 0.5 to 1 ug of the RNA was reverse transcribed with random hexamers. TCR beta CDR3 regions were amplified with the immunoSEQ multiplex PCR assay covering 54 Vbeta and 13 Jbeta segments. PCR amplification bias was corrected using a synthetic template baseline for primer optimization and computational correction. The source study handled its data this way. Reads were annotated to V, D and J genes per IMGT and analyzed with immunoSEQ Analyzer, keeping only productive sequences. Clonality was calculated as one minus the Shannon entropy normalized by log2 of the number of productive unique sequences. For each patient and control, public and private clones were evaluated among the 100 most prevalent clones. A clone was defined as Susac-specific if it was absent from the healthy and MS cohorts, from roughly 1,000 published viral clones and from other ImmuneACCESS disease sequences. TCRdb reanalyzed the raw reads on its own, using fastp at Q25 for trimming and MiXCR for clone calling, and kept in-frame beta chains. Here each entry gathers all rows of one CDR3 protein and keeps the most common genes and DNA. These V and J calls rely on TCRdb rather than the paper's analysis. Recorded for this sample are 150,000 to 250,000 distinct CDR3 sequences; 90% to 95% of them occurred a single time. The ten largest clones capture roughly 0.088% of the sample.

Trimming accounts for 8 bases at V and 2 bases at J, while the number of junction bases matched to no gene is 9. Taken from cysteine to phenylalanine, the CDR3 has 15 residues. Here the CDR3 DNA is all that survives: 45 bases in frame from base 1. CDR1 MGHRA and CDR2 YSYEKL were looked up in the germline V gene. Peripheral blood CD8+ and CD4+ T cells from healthy donors, Susac syndrome patients and multiple sclerosis patients were profiled by high-throughput TCR beta sequencing. The multiple sclerosis controls were treatment-naive patients who had stable or active relapsing-remitting disease and met the revised McDonald criteria. Bulk CD8+ and CD4+ T cells were purified by magnetic negative isolation, while CD8+ TEMRA cells were enriched using FACS. Blood was collected in EDTA tubes and processed within 24 hours, with PBMCs isolated through density gradient centrifugation. PBMCs destined for TCR sequencing were cryopreserved in liquid nitrogen and later thawed in a 37 °C water bath. The sorted or isolated CD4+, CD8+ and CD8+ TEMRA cells had a purity of 90% or higher.

Sequencing was done on a sample of CD4+ T cells from PBMCs. The sequence came from a human donor with multiple sclerosis. This chain is built from TRBV4-1 and TRBJ2-3; TRBD1 fits 8 bases in the junction. The CDR3 loop reads CASAPGQELTDTQYF. The sequence in DNA is TGCGCCAGCGCCCCGGGACAGGAGCTCACAGATACGCAGTATTTT.